A selection of T cell receptor beta chains follows, all from one sample in a study of identical twins. TCRdb analysed the 5' RACE reads with MiXCR anew, one entry per CDR3 protein. The table has hundreds of thousands of distinct CDR3 sequences, 5.5% to 6.5% seen once. What was sequenced was naive T cells sorted from blood. The receptor set was obtained from a man aged 18 to 29 in good health. Both conserved end residues are part of each CDR3. The D gene is left open where the match is weak. Not every row has a clone size; where given, it reads once, few, many or a size class.

abundance	j_gene	v_gene	d_gene	CDR3nt	CDR3aa
few	TRBJ1-5	TRBV27	NA	TGTGCCAGCTCCGGGGACGGGGCTGCCAATCAGCCCCAGCATTTT	CASSGDGAANQPQHF
many	TRBJ1-2	TRBV20-1	NA	TGCAGTGCTAGAGAGGCCCGTCTCAGGGATGACTATGGCTACACCTTC	CSAREARLRDDYGYTF
many	TRBJ2-1	TRBV24-1	NA	TGTGCCACCAAGGAGCGTAACTACAATGAGCAGTTCTTC	CATKERNYNEQFF
many	TRBJ2-1	TRBV27	NA	TGTGCCAGCAGATTGTTCAATGAGCAGTTCTTC	CASRLFNEQFF
many	TRBJ2-2	TRBV7-6	NA	TGTGCCAGCAGCCACAAAGTGACCGGGGAGCTGTTTTTT	CASSHKVTGELFF
NA	TRBJ2-5	TRBV7-9	NA	TGTGCCAGCAGCTTATTTCCCGACGAGGGTTTGGGAGAGACCCAGTACTTC	CASSLFPDEGLGETQYF
many	TRBJ1-5	TRBV12-3/TRBV12-4	NA	TGTGCCAGCAGTTTTTTCAGGGGCAATCAGCCCCAGCATTTT	CASSFFRGNQPQHF
many	TRBJ2-7	TRBV7-3	NA	TGTGCCAGCAGCTTATACGGTGGACCAACCTACGAGCAGTACTTC	CASSLYGGPTYEQYF
few	TRBJ2-1	TRBV20-1	TRBD2	TGCAGTGCTGACGCGGCTAGCGGGCCCTCTGAGCAGTTCTTC	CSADAASGPSEQFF
NA	TRBJ2-7	TRBV6-1	NA	TGTGCCAGCAGCCCATGGGGGCGGGCCGACGAGCAGTACTTC	CASSPWGRADEQYF
many	TRBJ2-3	TRBV20-1	TRBD2	TGCAGTGCTCCCGCGGCCAGCGGGAGTTCAGATACGCAGTATTTT	CSAPAASGSSDTQYF
few	TRBJ2-1	TRBV7-7	NA	TGTGCCAGCAGCGCCACCAGACTAGGTAATGAGCAGTTCTTC	CASSATRLGNEQFF
many	TRBJ2-3	TRBV20-1	NA	TGCAGTGGAGGGGGCACAGATACGCAGTATTTT	CSGGGTDTQYF
NA	TRBJ2-1	TRBV7-2	NA	TGTGCCAGCAGCTTAGTTGCATTCAGCTCCTACAATGAGCAGTTCTTC	CASSLVAFSSYNEQFF
few	TRBJ2-4	TRBV12-3/TRBV12-4	TRBD2	TGTGCCAGCAGACTAGCGAGCTCACAAAACATTCAGTACTTC	CASRLASSQNIQYF
many	TRBJ2-1	TRBV27	NA	TGTGCCAGCAAATCAAGGCAGAGGAATGAGCAGTTCTTC	CASKSRQRNEQFF
few	TRBJ2-1	TRBV12-3/TRBV12-4	NA	TGTGCCAGCAGTTTAGGGGCCGGGACTTCGCTTTACAATGAGCAGTTCTTC	CASSLGAGTSLYNEQFF
few	TRBJ2-7	TRBV15	TRBD1	TGTGCCACCAGCCCCGGGACAGGAAAATACGAGCAGTACTTC	CATSPGTGKYEQYF
few	TRBJ1-2	TRBV3-1	TRBD1	TGTGCCAGCAGCGGGGACAGACTCTATGGCTACACCTTC	CASSGDRLYGYTF
many	TRBJ1-5	TRBV20-1	TRBD1	TGCAGTGCGACGGACAGGGGTGGCAATCAGCCCCAGCATTTT	CSATDRGGNQPQHF
many	TRBJ2-5	TRBV12-3/TRBV12-4	TRBD2	TGTGCCAGCAGGGCCAACGGACTAGCGGGACGGCAAGAGACCCAGTACTTC	CASRANGLAGRQETQYF
NA	TRBJ2-1	TRBV2	NA	TGTGCCAGCGAAGCGGGCATGGGAAATGAGCAGTTCTTC	CASEAGMGNEQFF
many	TRBJ2-3	TRBV20-1	NA	TGCAGTGCTCTTGGAGGAGATACGCAGTATTTT	CSALGGDTQYF
few	TRBJ2-1	TRBV7-2	TRBD2	TGTGCCAGCAGATACGGGACTAGCGGGAAAAATGAGCAGTTCTTC	CASRYGTSGKNEQFF